This T cell receptor beta chain originates from a study of blood T cells in healthy people across ages. Study-level points and caveats: Long-lived donors carried more naive CD4+ cells and greater diversity than aged donors.

Note on this clonotype: Its specificity is unknown.

The CDR3 has 14 residues. J lost 2 bases, V lost 7 bases, and 6 bases had no gene match. The germline V gene encodes CDR1 SNHLY and CDR2 FYNNEI. Each donor was a healthy Caucasian individual from Russia, aged 6 to 90. For the second PCR, which ran for about 7 to 11 cycles, a sample-barcoded 5' primer and a J-beta primer mix were used. MiXCR, applied by TCRdb to the 5' RACE reads, yields one record per CDR3 protein. The sample shows about a million distinct CDR3 sequences, under 40% of them seen only once. V gene TRBV2 combines with J gene TRBJ2-3; 7 nucleotides align to TRBD1. The sample was blood. This clonotype originated in a man younger than 30 in good health. The CDR3: CASTRTGDTDTQYF. As DNA, the CDR3 is TGTGCCAGCACTCGGACAGGAGACACAGATACGCAGTATTTT.